Detailed here is one TCR beta chain. The antigen is not known. It was with 60 Vbeta and 13 Jbeta primers that the PCR ran. The assay was immunoSEQ multiplex PCR, and TCRdb's table has in-frame clones only and misses some. This sample has under 55,000 clones, with about three quarters found just once. The sample comes from a study of cytomegalovirus exposure and HLA in healthy donors. Study-level information: Within the Caucasian-associated ancestry cluster were roughly 82% of the approximately 400 genotyped donors.

The CDR3 runs to 13 residues. The germline V gene encodes CDR1 SEHNR and CDR2 FQNEAQ (reference sequence). Trimming removed 2 bases at V and 4 bases at J, with 8 bases between. Whereas donors were nominally healthy upon sampling, unrecorded immune exposures were probable. Points from the study as a whole: Reportedly, a later analysis found an Asian-associated ancestry cluster had fewer N-insertions than the approximately 670-donor mean. Productive rates of about 90% or about 30% were seen for most TCR beta V segments in an earlier analysis.

Sequencing was performed on PBMCs. This sequence joins TRBV7-9 and TRBJ1-1; D gene uncertain. This receptor was taken from a man between 18 and 35 years old in good health and CMV-seronegative. The CDR3 loop is CASSLYEGTEAFF. The DNA for the CDR3 is TGTGCCAGCAGCTTATATGAGGGCACTGAAGCTTTCTTT.